What follows describes a single T cell receptor beta chain. V lost 1 base and J 8 bases, leaving 12 bases between the germline ends. In germline, CDR1 is SGDLS, CDR2 YYNGEE. This CDR3 is 13 amino acids long. The data originate from a study of radiotherapy plus CTLA-4 blockade in lung cancer. Sequencing was performed with immunoSEQ multiplex PCR; in TCRdb, only in-frame clones are kept and a portion is missing. The sample includes more than 75,000 clones, about four fifths of them seen just once. The chain carries TRBV9 and TRBJ1-2; the D is unclear. The source is a human donor with non-small cell lung cancer who had a partial response to radiotherapy plus ipilimumab. Some clones in this sample may be carry-over from other donors' samples. The specimen comprised peripheral blood, sampled from a patient treated with radiotherapy plus ipilimumab. In nucleotides, the CDR3 is TGTGCCAGCAGCGTATATATGAACGAGGGCTACACCTTC. Translated: CASSVYMNEGYTF.